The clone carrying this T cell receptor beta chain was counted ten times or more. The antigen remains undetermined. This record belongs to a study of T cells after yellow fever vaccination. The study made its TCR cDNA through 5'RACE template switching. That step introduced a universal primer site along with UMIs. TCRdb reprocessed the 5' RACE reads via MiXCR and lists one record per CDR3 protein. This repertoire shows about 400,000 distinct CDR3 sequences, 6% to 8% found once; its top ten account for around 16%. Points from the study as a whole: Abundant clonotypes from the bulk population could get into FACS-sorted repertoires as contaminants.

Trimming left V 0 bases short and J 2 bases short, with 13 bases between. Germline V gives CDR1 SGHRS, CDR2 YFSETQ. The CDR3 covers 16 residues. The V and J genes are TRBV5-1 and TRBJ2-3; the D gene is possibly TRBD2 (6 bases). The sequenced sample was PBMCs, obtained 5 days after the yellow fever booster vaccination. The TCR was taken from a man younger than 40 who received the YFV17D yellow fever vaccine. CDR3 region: CASSLVEGKATDTQYF. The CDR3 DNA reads TGCGCCAGCAGCTTGGTGGAGGGAAAGGCCACAGATACGCAGTATTTT.